The 8 T cell receptor beta chains below come from one sample, sequenced in a study of cytomegalovirus exposure and HLA in healthy donors. The PCR used 60 Vbeta and 13 Jbeta primers. This table comes from immunoSEQ multiplex PCR, and its TCRdb copy is limited to in-frame clones, with some not included. Here the sample table reports 150,000 to 200,000 clones. Source material: PBMCs. These receptors all stem from a man aged 30 to 45 in good health and CMV-seronegative.

The chain is built from TRBV11-3 and TRBJ1-5; unclear D gene. Trimming cost V 0 bases and J 3 bases, with 15 bases left between them. The CDR3 has 17 residues. Germline CDR1 reads SGHNT; CDR2 reads YENEEA. The CDR3 spells CASSLDLSPGFNQPQHF. CDR3 in DNA: TGTGCCAGCAGCTTAGATTTGTCGCCAGGATTCAATCAGCCCCAGCATTTT.

V gene TRBV7-9 combines with J gene TRBJ2-3; perhaps TRBD1 as D (5 bases). The CDR3 is made up of 15 amino acids. The V gene's germline CDR1 is SEHNR and CDR2 FQNEAQ (reference sequence). Trimming took off 5 bases at V and 2 bases at J, with 14 bases between the two ends. The DNA of the CDR3 is TGTGCCAGCAGCCAGGGTGGGCCCCCCACAGATACGCAGTATTTT. Its translation: CASSQGGPPTDTQYF.

The V call is TRBV14, the J call TRBJ1-1; D call uncertain. Germline CDR1 and CDR2: SGHDN and FVKESK. This CDR3 is 13 amino acids long. V was pared by 1 base and J by 5 bases, with 8 bases between. Written as DNA, the CDR3 is TGTGCCAGCAGCCAAGCGCGGTGGACTGAAGCTTTCTTT. Its translation is CASSQARWTEAFF.

The chain couples TRBV6-5 to TRBJ2-7; 9 bases are a match to TRBD1. Trimming cost V 8 bases and J 2 bases; bases outside gene matches: 7. CDR1 is MNHEY and CDR2 is SVGAGI in the germline V gene. The CDR3 consists of 14 residues. The CDR3 DNA is TGTGCCAGCCAACAGGGGGCCTATACCTACGAGCAGTACTTC. As protein: CASQQGAYTYEQYF.

The chain joins TRBV7-9 to TRBJ1-2; D is unclear. The germline CDR1 and CDR2 sequences are SEHNR and FQNEAQ (reference sequence). The CDR3 has 13 amino acids. V was trimmed by 2 bases and J by 8 bases, leaving 12 bases between them. The CDR3 DNA is TGTGCCAGCAGCTTATACGCCGCGGAGGGCTACACCTTC. Amino acid sequence: CASSLYAAEGYTF. Full variable domain (rest looked up from reference TRBV7-9 and TRBJ1-2): DTGVSQNPRHKITKRGQNVTFRCDPISEHNRLYWYRQTLGQGPEFLTYFQNEAQLEKSRLLSDRFSAERPKGSFSTLEIQRTEQGDSAMYLCASSLYAAEGYTFGSGTRLTVV.

This chain connects TRBV19 to TRBJ2-6; D is undetermined. The CDR3 spans 15 residues. Trimming took off 7 bases at V and 0 bases at J, with 10 bases between the two ends. Germline-derived CDR1 and CDR2 are LNHDA and SQIVND (reference sequence). Here the CDR3 reads CASTRILSGANVLTF. CDR3 nucleotide sequence: TGTGCCAGTACCCGTATTCTCTCTGGGGCCAACGTCCTGACTTTC.

The chain uses TRBV5-4 and TRBJ2-1; the match to TRBD2 covers 7 bases. The junction had 3 bases not matched to a gene; V was cut back by 0 bases and J by 9 bases. This CDR3 spans 13 amino acids. Germline V lookup: CDR1 SGHNT, CDR2 YYREEE (reference sequence). CDR3 loop: CASSLASGTEQFF. The CDR3 DNA follows: TGTGCCAGCAGCTTGGCGAGCGGGACTGAGCAGTTCTTC.

The J gene is TRBJ1-4, the V gene TRBV7-9; TRBD1 aligns across 7 bases. Germline V gene sequence: CDR1 SEHNR, CDR2 FQNEAQ (reference sequence). The CDR3 spans 16 residues. V lost 5 bases to trimming and J lost 0 bases; unmatched junction nucleotides: 6. CDR3 region: CASSGDREPTNEKLFF. The CDR3, as DNA: TGTGCCAGCAGCGGGGACAGAGAACCAACTAATGAAAAACTGTTTTTT.